This TCR beta chain was documented in a study of shared clonotypes between healthy human individuals. Method: immunoSEQ multiplex PCR; TCRdb's copy keeps in-frame clones and lacks some. The repertoire holds about 1.5 million clones, with around 98% as singletons. This clone has only one observation. At one end, the junction sequence differs from germline, possibly due to a read error. Looked up from germline, CDR1 is LNHDA and CDR2 is SQIVND (reference sequence). The CDR3 spans 17 residues. The receptor comes from a man aged 25-40 years in good health. The chain joins TRBV19 to TRBJ1-3; possibly TRBD1 for D (5 bases). The sequencing sample was made of naive CD4+ T cells sorted from blood. The subset was: CD45RA+ positively selected. Written as DNA, the CDR3 is TGTGCAAGTAGGGCAGGGATGGTCCGGGCCTCTGGAAACACCATATATTTT. It specifies CASRAGMVRASGNTIYF.